The sequence of this T cell receptor (beta chain) was determined in a study of shared clonotypes between healthy human individuals. The overall study: Aged 18 to 49, the donors were two women and three men. For every donor, three CD4 naive, three CD4 memory, two CD8 naive and one CD8 memory plates were used.

V lost 7 bases to trimming and J lost 7 bases, with 14 bases between them. The CDR3 has 13 amino acids. Looked up from germline, CDR1 is MNHNY and CDR2 is SVGAGI (reference sequence). This clone has just one count. The antigen remains undetermined. For each subset, genomic DNA was distributed in equal portions over several immunoSEQ plates. The repertoire was sequenced with immunoSEQ multiplex PCR; TCRdb's copy has only in-frame clones and lacks some. Altogether roughly 1,500,000 clones are present, approximately 98% being singletons, with the ten largest covering 0.4% to 0.45%. General study points: Tissue TCR repertoires likely differ from these blood-only repertoires.

The sequence derives from a young man in good health. The chain employs TRBV6-6 and TRBJ2-1; a possible D gene is TRBD2 (6 bases). Input material: naive CD4+ T cells sorted from blood. Subset noted: CD45RA+ positively selected. CDR3 nucleotide sequence: TGTGCCAGCACCGGGACTTCACCTAATGAGCAGTTCTTC. Its translation is CASTGTSPNEQFF.